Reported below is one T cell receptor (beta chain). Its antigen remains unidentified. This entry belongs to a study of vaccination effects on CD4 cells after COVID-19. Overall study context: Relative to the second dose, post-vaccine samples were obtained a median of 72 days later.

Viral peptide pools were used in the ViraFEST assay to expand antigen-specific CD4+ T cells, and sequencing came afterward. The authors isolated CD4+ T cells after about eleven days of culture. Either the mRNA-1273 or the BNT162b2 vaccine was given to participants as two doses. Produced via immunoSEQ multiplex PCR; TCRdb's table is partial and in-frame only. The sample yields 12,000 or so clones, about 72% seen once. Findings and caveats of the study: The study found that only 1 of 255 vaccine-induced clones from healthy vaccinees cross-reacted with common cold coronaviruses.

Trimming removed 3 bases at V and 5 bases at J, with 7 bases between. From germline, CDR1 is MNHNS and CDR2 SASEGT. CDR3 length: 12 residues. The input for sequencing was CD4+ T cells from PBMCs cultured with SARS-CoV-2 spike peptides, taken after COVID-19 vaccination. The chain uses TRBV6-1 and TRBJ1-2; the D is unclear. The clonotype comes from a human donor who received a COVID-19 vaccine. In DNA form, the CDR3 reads TGTGCCAGCAGTGATCTGGGGTATGGCTACACCTTC. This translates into CASSDLGYGYTF.